The rows below give T cell receptor beta chains drawn from one sample of a study of blood T cells in healthy people across ages. A single record per CDR3 protein comes from TCRdb applying MiXCR to the 5' RACE reads. The sample shows around 670,000 distinct CDR3 sequences, 25% to 30% of them seen only once. Sequencing was done on a sample of blood. Every receptor here comes from a woman of 80 years or more in good health. CDR3s include the opening cysteine and the closing phenylalanine or tryptophan. D genes are given only for firm matches. A clone size is listed for some rows: how often the clone was seen (once, few, many), or a class if it is expanded.

clone size,J gene,V gene,D gene,CDR3 DNA,CDR3 protein
many,TRBJ1-2,TRBV6-1,TRBD1,TGTGCCAGCAGAGAGGGACAGACCGCTTACTATGGCTACACCTTC,CASREGQTAYYGYTF
once,TRBJ2-7,TRBV6-1,-,TGTGCCAGCAGACGAAATGAGGGCCTTACCTACGAGCAGTACTTC,CASRRNEGLTYEQYF
-,TRBJ1-2,TRBV29-1,TRBD1,TGCAGCGTCTCGAAAAGGGACAGGGGTAACTATGGCTACACCTTC,CSVSKRDRGNYGYTF
many,TRBJ2-1,TRBV30,-,TGTGCCTGGAGTCCCAGGACGGCGGTAGTAAATGAGCAGTTCTTC,CAWSPRTAVVNEQFF
once,TRBJ2-7,TRBV20-1,-,TGCAGTGCGAACAGGGCTCCCGAGCAGTACTTC,CSANRAPEQYF
-,TRBJ2-1,TRBV14,TRBD1,TGTGCCAGCAACAAAATAGGACAGGGCCCCTACAATGAGCAGTTCTTC,CASNKIGQGPYNEQFF
-,TRBJ2-7,TRBV20-1,-,TGCAGTGCTCCGAACGGGAACTCCTACGAGCAGTACTTC,CSAPNGNSYEQYF
-,TRBJ2-7,TRBV20-1,-,TGCAGCCTACCTGTTACAGGGAGCTCCTACGAGCAGTACTTC,CSLPVTGSSYEQYF
-,TRBJ2-6,TRBV24-1,-,TGTGCCACCAGTGATTGGGGGGGCGGTGGGGCCAACGTCCTGACTTTC,CATSDWGGGGANVLTF
-,TRBJ1-2,TRBV6-2/TRBV6-3,-,TGTGCCAGCACTCCCCGGGCCGGAACCTATGGCTACACCTTC,CASTPRAGTYGYTF
many,TRBJ1-6,TRBV7-2,-,TGTGCCAGCACCCCTGTGTTTGGCTCACCCCTCCACTTT,CASTPVFGSPLHF
many,TRBJ1-2,TRBV7-9,TRBD1,TGTGCCAGCAGCTTACCCGGACAGGGGGCGGGTGGCTACACCTTC,CASSLPGQGAGGYTF
many,TRBJ2-7,TRBV11-1,-,TGTGCCAGCAGCTTAATCGGGTACGAGCAGTACTTC,CASSLIGYEQYF
few,TRBJ1-5,TRBV20-1,TRBD1,TGCAGTGCTAGGGGCAAGACCCTCCGGGACAGGGGGAGGCAGCCCCAGCATTTT,CSARGKTLRDRGRQPQHF
many,TRBJ2-3,TRBV15,TRBD1,TGTGCCACCAGCAAACGGGACAGGGAAACAGATACGCAGTATTTT,CATSKRDRETDTQYF
-,TRBJ2-7,TRBV28,TRBD1,TGTGCCAGCAGAGAAGACAGGGGCCCTACCTACAATGAGCAGTACTTC,CASREDRGPTYNEQYF
few,TRBJ2-2,TRBV5-1,-,TGCGCCAGCAGCTTGCGCGACAGCACCGGGGAGCTGTTTTTT,CASSLRDSTGELFF
-,TRBJ1-5,TRBV6-1,-,TGTGCCAGCAGTGTGAAGGGGTGGGGCAATCAGCCCCAGCATTTT,CASSVKGWGNQPQHF
-,TRBJ2-2,TRBV30,TRBD1,TGTGCCTGGAAGGGGGCCCGAAACACCGGGGAGCGGTTTTTT,CAWKGARNTGERFF
-,TRBJ2-3,TRBV11-3,TRBD1,TGTGCCAGCAGTAATCCGGGACAGGGCTCAGATACGCAGTATTTT,CASSNPGQGSDTQYF
many,TRBJ2-5,TRBV3-1,TRBD2,TGTGCCAGCAGCCAATCTAGCGGGGGTCAAGAGACCCAGTACTTC,CASSQSSGGQETQYF
-,TRBJ2-1,TRBV6-1,-,TGTGCCTCCTGGTATGGGGCCACCAATGAGCAGTTCTTC,CASWYGATNEQFF
-,TRBJ1-1,TRBV4-1,-,TGCGCCAGCAGCCAAGATCCGAGACAGATAATGTGGGACACTGAAGCTTTCTTT,CASSQDPRQIMWDTEAFF
few,TRBJ2-2,TRBV7-6,TRBD1,TGTGCCAGCAGCTTAGAAGGACAGGGAGGATCCGGGGAGCTGTTTTTT,CASSLEGQGGSGELFF
few,TRBJ2-1,TRBV6-5,TRBD1,TGTGCCAGCAGTCCGACAGGGTACCCCTACAATGAGCAGTTCTTC,CASSPTGYPYNEQFF
many,TRBJ2-1,TRBV5-1,TRBD2,TGCGCCAGCAGCTTGGTTCCGGGGGGGGTATACAATGAGCAGTTCTTC,CASSLVPGGVYNEQFF
-,TRBJ2-5,TRBV19,TRBD2,TGTGCCAGTAGTATCAGCGGGGGGAAGGAAGAGACCCAGTACTTC,CASSISGGKEETQYF
many,TRBJ2-7,TRBV6-5,TRBD1,TGTGCCAGCAGTTACGGGGGACAGACAGTTACCTACGAGCAGTACTTC,CASSYGGQTVTYEQYF
-,TRBJ1-1,TRBV20-1,-,TGCAGTGCTGCACAGGGAGGGGACACTGAAGCTTTCTTT,CSAAQGGDTEAFF
few,TRBJ1-1,TRBV20-1,-,TGCAGTGCTAGTTACGGGAGGAACACTGAAGCTTTCTTT,CSASYGRNTEAFF
many,TRBJ1-6,TRBV7-2,-,TGTGCCAGCAGCTTAGCGGGCAGGGCCGGTTCACCCCTCCACTTT,CASSLAGRAGSPLHF
-,TRBJ2-5,TRBV7-8,TRBD2,TGTGCCAGCAGCTTTAATAGCGGGGGGGCTGAAGAGACCCAGTACTTC,CASSFNSGGAEETQYF
few,TRBJ2-7,TRBV12-3/TRBV12-4,TRBD2,TGTGCCAGCAGCCGACCCGGACTAGCCTCTACCTCCTACGAGCAGTACTTC,CASSRPGLASTSYEQYF
many,TRBJ2-1,TRBV12-3/TRBV12-4,TRBD2,TGTGCCAGCAGTTTAAGACTAGCTAGATACAATGAGCAGTTCTTC,CASSLRLARYNEQFF
-,TRBJ1-6,TRBV12-3/TRBV12-4,-,TGTGCCAGCAGTCCGGGACGTAGGAGGGGCCATTCACCCCTCCACTTT,CASSPGRRRGHSPLHF
many,TRBJ2-1,TRBV14,TRBD2,TGTGCCAGCAGCCTTAACCTTGGGGGGGACGGGTTCTTC,CASSLNLGGDGFF
many,TRBJ2-7,TRBV30,-,TGTGCCTGGAGTCCGTTGGGATCCTACGAGCAGTACTTC,CAWSPLGSYEQYF
many,TRBJ2-7,TRBV28,TRBD1,TGTGCCAGCAGTTTCGCCGGGACAGGGGTGGCCGAGCAGTACTTC,CASSFAGTGVAEQYF
-,TRBJ2-1,TRBV28,TRBD1,TGTGCCAGCCGCACGGGCAGGGGGTCCTACAATGAGCAGTTCTTC,CASRTGRGSYNEQFF
-,TRBJ1-4,TRBV4-2,-,TGTGCCAGCAGCCCAGGTGGGGGACCTAATGAAAAACTGTTTTTT,CASSPGGGPNEKLFF
many,TRBJ2-7,TRBV11-2,TRBD1,TGTGCCAGCAGTCCCCGACAGGGGATAATCTACGAGCAGTACTTC,CASSPRQGIIYEQYF
many,TRBJ1-6,TRBV7-2,-,TGTGCCAGCAGAAAAGGGAGGGTCTCCTATAATTCACCCCTCCACTTT,CASRKGRVSYNSPLHF
-,TRBJ1-6,TRBV20-1,-,TGCAGTGCTAGAGCCCCTGGAGGAGCCAATTCACCCCTCCACTTT,CSARAPGGANSPLHF
-,TRBJ1-2,TRBV30,TRBD1,TGTGCCTGGATGGGGACAGGACTAGCTAACTATGGCTACACCTTC,CAWMGTGLANYGYTF
-,TRBJ1-1,TRBV28,-,TGTGCCAGCAGTTTAGGCCTCACACACACTGAAGCTTTCTTT,CASSLGLTHTEAFF
few,TRBJ1-6,TRBV9,-,TGTGCCAGCACCTCGGGAGCCAGGCCGCAGGAGGGATCACCCCTCCACTTT,CASTSGARPQEGSPLHF
many,TRBJ2-7,TRBV12-3/TRBV12-4,-,TGTGCCAGCAGTTGGGGGACATCTTCCTACGAGCAGTACTTC,CASSWGTSSYEQYF
many,TRBJ2-7,TRBV5-1,-,TGCGCCAGCAGCCCCTTAGGACAGAAACCCTACGAGCAGTACTTC,CASSPLGQKPYEQYF
few,TRBJ1-5,TRBV30,-,TGTGCCTGGACGGGGGGCTCAGGTCAGCCCCAGCATTTT,CAWTGGSGQPQHF
many,TRBJ2-6,TRBV6-5,-,TGTGCCAGCAGTTCGTCCCGGGACACGACTGGGGCCAACGTCCTGACTTTC,CASSSSRDTTGANVLTF
many,TRBJ1-2,TRBV5-1,-,TGCGCCAGCAGCTTGGCGGACCAGAAGTATGGCTACACCTTC,CASSLADQKYGYTF
many,TRBJ2-7,TRBV5-1,-,TGCGCCAGCAGCTTGGGAGGTTACAGGGTCGACGAGCAGTACTTC,CASSLGGYRVDEQYF
few,TRBJ2-6,TRBV19,-,TGTGCCAGTAGTACGAGCCGGGACCCCGCATCTTCTGGGGCCAACGTCCTGACTTTC,CASSTSRDPASSGANVLTF
many,TRBJ2-7,TRBV10-3,TRBD2,TGTGCCATCAGTGACTCAGCGGGGGAGTACTTC,CAISDSAGEYF
-,TRBJ2-2,TRBV7-3,-,TGTGCCAGCAGCTACCCGGGTGGGGTCGGGACCGGGGAGCTGTTTTTT,CASSYPGGVGTGELFF